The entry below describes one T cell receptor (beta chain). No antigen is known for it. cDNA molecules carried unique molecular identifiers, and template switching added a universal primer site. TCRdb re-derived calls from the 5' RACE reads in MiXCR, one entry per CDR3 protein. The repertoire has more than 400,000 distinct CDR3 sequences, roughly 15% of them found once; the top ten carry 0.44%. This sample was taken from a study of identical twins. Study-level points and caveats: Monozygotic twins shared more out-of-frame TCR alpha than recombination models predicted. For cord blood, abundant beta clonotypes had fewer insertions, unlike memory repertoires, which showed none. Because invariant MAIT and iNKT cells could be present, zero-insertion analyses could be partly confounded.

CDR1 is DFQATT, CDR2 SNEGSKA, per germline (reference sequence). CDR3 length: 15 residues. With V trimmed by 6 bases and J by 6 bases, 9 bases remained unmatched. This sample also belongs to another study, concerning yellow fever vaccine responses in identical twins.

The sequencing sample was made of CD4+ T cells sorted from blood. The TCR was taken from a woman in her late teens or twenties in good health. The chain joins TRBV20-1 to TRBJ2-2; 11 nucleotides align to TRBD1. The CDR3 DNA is TGCAGTGCACTTAATGGACAGGGGGCGGCCGGGGAGCTGTTTTTT. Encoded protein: CSALNGQGAAGELFF.